Reported below is one T cell receptor (beta chain). Trimming took 3 bases from V and 2 from J; bases not matched to a gene: 3. Germline lookup yields CDR1 LNHNV and CDR2 YYDKDF (reference sequence). The CDR3 totals 15 residues. The data derive from a study of blood T cell repertoires in COVID-19. Turning to the study itself: Italy, Spain and the United States were the sources of the convalescent and acute COVID-19 samples.

Clones were sequenced by immunoSEQ multiplex PCR, and TCRdb holds only the in-frame ones, with some missing. The sample has around 140,000 clones; over 80% are singletons. During active infection, Seattle patients enrolled and were then monitored through disease. The sequencing input was peripheral blood. V usage is TRBV15 and J usage is TRBJ2-5; 10 bases agree with TRBD2. This TCR was recovered from a man aged 25-45 years with COVID-19, enrolled during active disease. The CDR3 region is CATSRLLAGQETQYF. CDR3 in DNA: TGTGCCACCAGCAGGCTACTAGCGGGGCAAGAGACCCAGTACTTC. Full variable domain (outside the CDR3, taken from reference TRBV15 and TRBJ2-5): DAMVIQNPRYQVTQFGKPVTLSCSQTLNHNVMYWYQQKSSQAPKLLFHYYDKDFNNEADTPDNFQSRRPNTSFCFLDIRSPGLGDTAMYLCATSRLLAGQETQYFGPGTRLLVL.